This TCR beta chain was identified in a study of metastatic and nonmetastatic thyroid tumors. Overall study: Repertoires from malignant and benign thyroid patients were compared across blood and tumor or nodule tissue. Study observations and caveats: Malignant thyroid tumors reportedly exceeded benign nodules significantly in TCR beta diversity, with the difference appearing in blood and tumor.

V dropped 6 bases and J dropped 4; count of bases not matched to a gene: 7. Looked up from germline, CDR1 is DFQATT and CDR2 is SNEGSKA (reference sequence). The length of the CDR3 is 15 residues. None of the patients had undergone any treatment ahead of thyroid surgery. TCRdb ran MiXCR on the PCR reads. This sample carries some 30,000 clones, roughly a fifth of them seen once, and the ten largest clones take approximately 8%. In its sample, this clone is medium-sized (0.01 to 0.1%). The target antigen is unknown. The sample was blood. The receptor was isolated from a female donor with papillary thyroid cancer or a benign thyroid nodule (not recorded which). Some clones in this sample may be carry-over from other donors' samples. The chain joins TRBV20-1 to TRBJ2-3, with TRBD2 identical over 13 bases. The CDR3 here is CSALGLAGDSDTQYF. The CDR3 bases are TGCAGTGCCCTCGGACTAGCGGGGGATTCAGATACGCAGTATTTT.